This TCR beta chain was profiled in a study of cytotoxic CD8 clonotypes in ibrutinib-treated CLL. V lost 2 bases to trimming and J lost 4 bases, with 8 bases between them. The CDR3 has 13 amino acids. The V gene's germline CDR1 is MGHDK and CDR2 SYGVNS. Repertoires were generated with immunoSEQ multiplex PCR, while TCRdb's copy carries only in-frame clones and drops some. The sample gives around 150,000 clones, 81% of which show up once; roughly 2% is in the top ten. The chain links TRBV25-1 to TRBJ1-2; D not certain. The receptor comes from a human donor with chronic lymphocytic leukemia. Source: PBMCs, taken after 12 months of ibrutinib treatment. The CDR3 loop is CASSETGIYGYTF. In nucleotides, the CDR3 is TGTGCCAGCAGTGAAACGGGGATCTATGGCTACACCTTC.